The present TCR beta chain was sequenced within a study of T cells in narcolepsy. Whole-study findings and limits: Reportedly, autoreactive clonotypes were serially detected in patients' blood but not controls'. Same-patient CSF and blood CD4+ T cell clonotypes included HCRT-specific and TRIB2-specific autoreactive ones.

CDR3 length: 12 amino acids. Between the trimmed V and J ends, which lost 1 base and 7 bases, there was a span of 2 bases. Germline V gene data show CDR1 as MNHEY and CDR2 as SVGAGI. This clone was detected only a few times. Its antigen is not known. This sample includes further DNA sequences coding for the same CDR3. Some clones are missing from TCRdb's copy, which holds only in-frame ones; the method was immunoSEQ multiplex PCR. The table shows tens of thousands of clones, with 83% occurring only once. This sequence originates from a human donor with narcolepsy. Sequencing input: CD45RA- memory CD4+ T cells from PBMCs. The rearrangement joins TRBV6-5 to TRBJ1-6, with D uncertain. This CDR3 reads CASSYLNSPLHF. The DNA for the CDR3 is TGTGCCAGCAGTTACTTGAATTCACCCCTCCACTTT.